The present entry profiles one T cell receptor beta chain with its context. Its specificity is not known. A much larger clone differs by one base, so this may be a read error. TCRdb passed the RACE reads through MiXCR, listing each CDR3 protein once. This sample yields 60,000 to 75,000 distinct CDR3 sequences, of which 6.5% to 8.5% are seen a single time; approximately 1.6% belongs to the top ten. This sample was included in a study of human T cells and chemical hapten exposure. The sample's time point: pre-sensitization, week 0. Treatment defined: therapeutic diphenylcyclopropenone sensitization with weekly scalp DPC. This CDR3 is built from 13 residues. CDR1 and CDR2 (germline): SNHLY, FYNNEI. Study results and limitations: The study found that DPC sensitization did not change TCRs above 1 in 1000 frequency. Alopecia affecting every donor means their immune response may not match healthy people's.

Here the sequenced sample was whole blood, taken in connection with sensitization to the hapten diphenylcyclopropenone (DPC). The receptor's source is a woman aged 25-40 years with alopecia areata. Some clones in this sample may be carry-over from other donors' samples. The chain uses TRBV2 and TRBJ2-7; tentatively, D is TRBD1 (5 bases). CDR3 protein: CASSDSPPYELYF. The DNA of the CDR3 is TGTGCCAGCAGCGACAGCCCACCCTACGAGCTGTACTTC.